This is a list of T cell receptor beta chains from one sample in a study of blood T cell repertoires in COVID-19. TCRdb's copy holds only in-frame clones and misses some; the assay was immunoSEQ multiplex PCR. The sample comprises some 350,000 clones, 75% to 90% of which are singletons, and roughly 1% rests with the top ten. Sequencing used PBMCs or T cells enriched from blood (not recorded which). The receptors shown here come from a man between 18 and 35 years old who had recovered from COVID-19. The CDR3 runs from the conserved cysteine through the conserved F or W. D genes are given only for firm matches. Size values are once, few and many counts, or a class for expanded clones, and some rows have none.

TGCGCCAGCAGCTTGGAGGGGGATAGCAATCAGCCCCAGCATTTT,CASSLEGDSNQPQHF,TRBV5-1,NA,TRBJ1-5,NA
TGCGCCAGCCCCACAGGGCAGGGCCAGCCCCAGCATTTT,CASPTGQGQPQHF,TRBV10-1,NA,TRBJ1-5,NA
TGTGCCAGCCGCACACACTCCTACGAGCAGTACTTC,CASRTHSYEQYF,TRBV28,NA,TRBJ2-7,NA
TGTGCCAGCAGCCAGGCCCGTCGCACTGAAGCTTTCTTT,CASSQARRTEAFF,TRBV13,NA,TRBJ1-1,NA
TGTGCCAGCAGCTTGGATGGTGGGCCGAACTCACCCCTCCACTTT,CASSLDGGPNSPLHF,TRBV5-4,NA,TRBJ1-6,NA
TGTGCCAGCAAAGAACAGGCAGGTACTGAAGCTTTCTTT,CASKEQAGTEAFF,TRBV14,NA,TRBJ1-1,NA
TGTGCCAGCAGCTTGGAACTGCACTATAATTCACCCCTCCACTTT,CASSLELHYNSPLHF,TRBV5-8,NA,TRBJ1-6,NA
TGTGCCAGCAGCTTAGAAACTTTAGGGACAGGGAGGTCCTACGAGCAGTACTTC,CASSLETLGTGRSYEQYF,TRBV11-2,TRBD1,TRBJ2-7,NA
TGTGCCATCAGTGATAAGGAGGGGGCGTCGGGAAAAGCTTTCTTT,CAISDKEGASGKAFF,TRBV10-3,TRBD1,TRBJ1-1,NA
TGTGCCAGCAGCGCCGGGACAGGGAAGAGGGGCTACACCTTC,CASSAGTGKRGYTF,TRBV7-9,TRBD1,TRBJ1-2,few
TGTGCCAGCCGTCGTGTAGATCTAAGCTCCTATAATTCACCCCTCCACTTT,CASRRVDLSSYNSPLHF,TRBV27,NA,TRBJ1-6,NA
TGTGCCTGGAGTGGTGGAGTTGAAGCTTTCTTT,CAWSGGVEAFF,TRBV30,NA,TRBJ1-1,NA
TGTGCCAGTAGTAGTGGGTCTAGCGTTCCCTACGAGCAGTACTTC,CASSSGSSVPYEQYF,TRBV19,NA,TRBJ2-7,once
TGTGCCAGTAGTACCCAGGTAAGGCAGGGAGGAAACACCATATATTTT,CASSTQVRQGGNTIYF,TRBV19,NA,TRBJ1-3,NA
TGTGCCAGCTCACCACCGTCCGGGTTAAGCTCCTACGAGCAGTACTTC,CASSPPSGLSSYEQYF,TRBV18,NA,TRBJ2-7,NA
TGTGCCAGCAGTGTCCAGGGTACGTCTGGAAACACCATATATTTT,CASSVQGTSGNTIYF,TRBV28,NA,TRBJ1-3,NA
TGTGCCAGCAGCCTGACCGGGACAGCTGGAAACACCATATATTTT,CASSLTGTAGNTIYF,TRBV9,TRBD1,TRBJ1-3,NA
TGCGCCAGCAGCTTAAACGGACAGGGGAGGGGTGAGCAGTTCTTC,CASSLNGQGRGEQFF,TRBV5-1,TRBD1,TRBJ2-1,few
TGCGCCAGCAGCCAAATACTCACAGGGGCATCACCCCTCCACTTT,CASSQILTGASPLHF,TRBV4-1,TRBD1,TRBJ1-6,NA
TGTGCCAGCTCACCTTCAGTACACCCCAGTGAAGCTTTCTTT,CASSPSVHPSEAFF,TRBV18,NA,TRBJ1-1,NA
TGTGCCAGTAGTGCCAGCTCTGGGGCCAACGTCCTGACTTTC,CASSASSGANVLTF,TRBV19,NA,TRBJ2-6,NA
TGTGCCAGCAGCAATAAGGACAGGGGAGTTGCTGGAAACACCATATATTTT,CASSNKDRGVAGNTIYF,TRBV7-9,TRBD1,TRBJ1-3,NA
TGTGCCAGCAGTCATAGACGCGGTGTATGGGGAGACACCGGGGAGCTGTTTTTT,CASSHRRGVWGDTGELFF,TRBV5-4,NA,TRBJ2-2,NA
TGTGCCAGCAGCCCATACAGGGGCCGGAACACTGAAGCTTTCTTT,CASSPYRGRNTEAFF,TRBV5-4,TRBD1,TRBJ1-1,NA
TGTGCCAGCAGCTTAACGGGACTGACTAATTCACCCCTCCACTTT,CASSLTGLTNSPLHF,TRBV7-9,NA,TRBJ1-6,NA
TGTGCCTGGAGTGTAACTGGCTACAATGAGCAGTTCTTC,CAWSVTGYNEQFF,TRBV30,NA,TRBJ2-1,NA
TGTGCCAGCGACAGATCACCGAATTCACCCCTCCACTTT,CASDRSPNSPLHF,TRBV6-5,NA,TRBJ1-6,once
TGTGCCAGCAGCCAAGTCCCACTAGCGGGGGGTCCCCGTCCCTACGAGCAGTACTTC,CASSQVPLAGGPRPYEQYF,TRBV3-1/TRBV3-2,TRBD2,TRBJ2-7,NA